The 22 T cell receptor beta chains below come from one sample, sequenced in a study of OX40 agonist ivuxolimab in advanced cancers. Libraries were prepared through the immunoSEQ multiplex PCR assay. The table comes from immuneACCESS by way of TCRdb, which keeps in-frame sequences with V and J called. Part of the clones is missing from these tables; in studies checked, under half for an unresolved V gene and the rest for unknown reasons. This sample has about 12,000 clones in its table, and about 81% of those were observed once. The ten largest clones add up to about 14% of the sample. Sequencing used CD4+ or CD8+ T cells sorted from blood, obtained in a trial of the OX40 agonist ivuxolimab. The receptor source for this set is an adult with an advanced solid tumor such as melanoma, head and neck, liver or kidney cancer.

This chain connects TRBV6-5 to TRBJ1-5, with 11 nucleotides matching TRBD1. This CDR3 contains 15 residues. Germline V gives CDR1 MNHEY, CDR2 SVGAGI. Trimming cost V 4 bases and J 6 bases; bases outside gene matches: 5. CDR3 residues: CASSWTGGRGQPQHF. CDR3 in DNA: TGTGCCAGCAGTTGGACAGGGGGCAGGGGTCAGCCCCAGCATTTT.

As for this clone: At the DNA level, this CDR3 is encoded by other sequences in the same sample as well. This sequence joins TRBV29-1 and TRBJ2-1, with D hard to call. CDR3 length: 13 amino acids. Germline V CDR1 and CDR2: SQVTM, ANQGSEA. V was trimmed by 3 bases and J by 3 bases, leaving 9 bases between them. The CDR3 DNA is TGCAGCGTTGAGGTTGGCAGCTACAATGAGCAGTTCTTC. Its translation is CSVEVGSYNEQFF.

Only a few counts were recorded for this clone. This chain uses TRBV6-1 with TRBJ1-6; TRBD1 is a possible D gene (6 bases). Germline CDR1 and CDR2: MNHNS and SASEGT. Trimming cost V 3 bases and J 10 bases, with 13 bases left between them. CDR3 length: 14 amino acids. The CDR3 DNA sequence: TGTGCCAGCAGTGATAGGACAGAGTCCTCACCCCTCCACTTT. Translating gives CASSDRTESSPLHF.

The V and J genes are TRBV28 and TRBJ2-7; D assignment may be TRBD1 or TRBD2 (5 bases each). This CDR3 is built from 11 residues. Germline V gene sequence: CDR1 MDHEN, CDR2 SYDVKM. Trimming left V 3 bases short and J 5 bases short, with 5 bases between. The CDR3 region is CASSLGDEQYF. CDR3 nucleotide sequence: TGTGCCAGCAGTTTGGGGGACGAGCAGTACTTC.

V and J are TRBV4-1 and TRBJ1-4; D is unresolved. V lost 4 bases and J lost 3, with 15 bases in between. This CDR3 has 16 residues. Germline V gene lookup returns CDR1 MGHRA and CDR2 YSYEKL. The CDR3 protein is CASSRTLQYANEKLFF. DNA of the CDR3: TGCGCCAGCAGCCGTACCCTTCAATACGCTAATGAAAAACTGTTTTTT.

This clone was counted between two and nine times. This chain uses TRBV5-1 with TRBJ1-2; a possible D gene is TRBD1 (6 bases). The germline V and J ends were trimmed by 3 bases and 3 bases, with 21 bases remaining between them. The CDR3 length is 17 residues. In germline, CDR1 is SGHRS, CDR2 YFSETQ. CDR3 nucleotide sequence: TGCGCCAGCAGCTCTTGGCTGGGGGCCGGTTCCGACTATGGCTACACCTTC. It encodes CASSSWLGAGSDYGYTF.

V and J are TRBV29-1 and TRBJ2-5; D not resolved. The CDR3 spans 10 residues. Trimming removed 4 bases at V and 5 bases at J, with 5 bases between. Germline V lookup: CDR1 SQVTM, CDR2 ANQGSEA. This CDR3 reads CSVALETQYF. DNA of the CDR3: TGCAGCGTTGCGCTTGAGACCCAGTACTTC. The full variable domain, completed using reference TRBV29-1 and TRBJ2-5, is SAVISQKPSRDICQRGTSLTIQCQVDSQVTMMFWYRQQPGQSLTLIATANQGSEATYESGFVIDKFPISRPNLTFSTLTVSNMSPEDSSIYLCSVALETQYFGPGTRLLVL.

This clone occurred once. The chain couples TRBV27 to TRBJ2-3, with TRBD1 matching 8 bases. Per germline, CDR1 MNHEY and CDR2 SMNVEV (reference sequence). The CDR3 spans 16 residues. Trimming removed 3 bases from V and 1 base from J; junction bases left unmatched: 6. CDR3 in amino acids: CASSFLGTGGTDTQYF. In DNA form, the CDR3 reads TGTGCCAGCAGTTTTCTAGGGACAGGCGGCACAGATACGCAGTATTTT.

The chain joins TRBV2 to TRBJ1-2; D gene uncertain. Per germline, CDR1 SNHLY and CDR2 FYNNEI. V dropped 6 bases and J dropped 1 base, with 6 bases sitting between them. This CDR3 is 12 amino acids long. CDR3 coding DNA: TGTGCCAGCAGCCTAGATAACTATGGCTACACCTTC. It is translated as CASSLDNYGYTF.

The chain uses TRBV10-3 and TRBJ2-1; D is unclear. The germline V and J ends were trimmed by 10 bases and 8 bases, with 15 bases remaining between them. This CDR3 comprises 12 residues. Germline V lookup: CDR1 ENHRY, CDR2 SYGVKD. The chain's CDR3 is CATKTSTHEQFF. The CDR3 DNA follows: TGTGCCACCAAGACCAGCACCCATGAGCAGTTCTTC.

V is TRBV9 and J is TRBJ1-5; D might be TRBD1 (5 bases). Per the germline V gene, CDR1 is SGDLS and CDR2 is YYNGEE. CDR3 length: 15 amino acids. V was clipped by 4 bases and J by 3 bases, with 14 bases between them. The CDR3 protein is CASSTDGAPNQPQHF. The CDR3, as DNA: TGTGCCAGCAGCACAGATGGGGCTCCCAATCAGCCCCAGCATTTT.

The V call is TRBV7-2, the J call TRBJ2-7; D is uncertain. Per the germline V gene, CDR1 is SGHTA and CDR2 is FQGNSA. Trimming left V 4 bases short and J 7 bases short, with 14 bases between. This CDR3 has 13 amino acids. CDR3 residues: CASSWLEWKEQYF. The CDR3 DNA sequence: TGTGCCAGCAGCTGGTTGGAGTGGAAAGAGCAGTACTTC.

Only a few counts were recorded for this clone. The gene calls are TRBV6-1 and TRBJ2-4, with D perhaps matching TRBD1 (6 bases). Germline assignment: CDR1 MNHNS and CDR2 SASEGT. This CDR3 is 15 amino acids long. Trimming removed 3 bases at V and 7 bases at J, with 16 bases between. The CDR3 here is CASSEMAGATNIQYF. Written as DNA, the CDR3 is TGTGCCAGCAGTGAGATGGCAGGGGCGACGAACATTCAGTACTTC.

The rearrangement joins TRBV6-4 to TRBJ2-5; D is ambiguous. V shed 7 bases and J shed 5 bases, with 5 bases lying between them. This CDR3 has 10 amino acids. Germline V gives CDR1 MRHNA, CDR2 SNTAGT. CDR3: CASNFETQYF. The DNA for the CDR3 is TGTGCCAGCAATTTCGAGACCCAGTACTTC.

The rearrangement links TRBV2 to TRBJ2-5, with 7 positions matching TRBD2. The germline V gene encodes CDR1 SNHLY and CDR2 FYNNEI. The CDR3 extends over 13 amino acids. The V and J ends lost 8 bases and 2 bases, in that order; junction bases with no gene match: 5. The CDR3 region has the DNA TGTGCCAGCGTGTTGGGAGGGCAAGAGACCCAGTACTTC. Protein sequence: CASVLGGQETQYF.

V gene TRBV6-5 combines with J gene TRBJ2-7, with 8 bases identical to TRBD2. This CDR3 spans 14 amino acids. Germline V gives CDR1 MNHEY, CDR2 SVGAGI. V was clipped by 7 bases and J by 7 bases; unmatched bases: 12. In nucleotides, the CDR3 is TGTGCCAGCACCGTAGCGGGGAACGGGGGGGAGCAGTACTTC. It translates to CASTVAGNGGEQYF.

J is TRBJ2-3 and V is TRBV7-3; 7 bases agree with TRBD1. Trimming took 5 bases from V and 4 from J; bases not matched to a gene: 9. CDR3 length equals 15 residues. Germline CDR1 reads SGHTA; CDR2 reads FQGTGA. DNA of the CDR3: TGTGCCAGCAGCCCGGATTTAGGGGGCCCAGATACGCAGTATTTT. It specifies CASSPDLGGPDTQYF.

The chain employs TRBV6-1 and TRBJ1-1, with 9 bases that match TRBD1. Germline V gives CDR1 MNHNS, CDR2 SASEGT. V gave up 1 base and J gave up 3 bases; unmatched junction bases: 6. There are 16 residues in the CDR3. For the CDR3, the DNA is TGTGCCAGCAGTGAAGTTGGTTGGACAGGGGACACTGAAGCTTTCTTT. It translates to CASSEVGWTGDTEAFF.

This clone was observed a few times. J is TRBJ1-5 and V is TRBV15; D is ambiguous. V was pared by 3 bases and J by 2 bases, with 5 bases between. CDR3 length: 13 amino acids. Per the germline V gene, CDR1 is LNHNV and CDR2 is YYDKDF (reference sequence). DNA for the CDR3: TGTGCCACCAGCAGTGCAGGCAATCAGCCCCAGCATTTT. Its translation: CATSSAGNQPQHF. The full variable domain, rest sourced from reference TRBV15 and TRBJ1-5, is DAMVIQNPRYQVTQFGKPVTLSCSQTLNHNVMYWYQQKSSQAPKLLFHYYDKDFNNEADTPDNFQSRRPNTSFCFLDIRSPGLGDTAMYLCATSSAGNQPQHFGDGTRLSIL.

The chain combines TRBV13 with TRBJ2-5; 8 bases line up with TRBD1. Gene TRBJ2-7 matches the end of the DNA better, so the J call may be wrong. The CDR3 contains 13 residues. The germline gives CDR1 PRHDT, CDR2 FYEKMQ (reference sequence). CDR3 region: CASSHRGDLEQYF. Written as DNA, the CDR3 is TGTGCCAGCAGCCACAGGGGGGACCTCGAGCAGTACTTC.

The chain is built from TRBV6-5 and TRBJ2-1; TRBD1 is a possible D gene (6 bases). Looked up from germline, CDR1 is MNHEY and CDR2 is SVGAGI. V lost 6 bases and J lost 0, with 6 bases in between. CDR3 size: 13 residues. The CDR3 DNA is TGTGCCAGCAGGGACAGCTCCTACAATGAGCAGTTCTTC. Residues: CASRDSSYNEQFF.

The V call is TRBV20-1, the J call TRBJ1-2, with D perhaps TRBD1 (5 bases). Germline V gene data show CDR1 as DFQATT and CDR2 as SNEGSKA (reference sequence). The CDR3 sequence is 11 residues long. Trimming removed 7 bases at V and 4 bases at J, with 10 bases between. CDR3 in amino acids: CSGRVGYGYTF. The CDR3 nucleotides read TGCAGTGGCAGGGTGGGCTATGGCTACACCTTC.